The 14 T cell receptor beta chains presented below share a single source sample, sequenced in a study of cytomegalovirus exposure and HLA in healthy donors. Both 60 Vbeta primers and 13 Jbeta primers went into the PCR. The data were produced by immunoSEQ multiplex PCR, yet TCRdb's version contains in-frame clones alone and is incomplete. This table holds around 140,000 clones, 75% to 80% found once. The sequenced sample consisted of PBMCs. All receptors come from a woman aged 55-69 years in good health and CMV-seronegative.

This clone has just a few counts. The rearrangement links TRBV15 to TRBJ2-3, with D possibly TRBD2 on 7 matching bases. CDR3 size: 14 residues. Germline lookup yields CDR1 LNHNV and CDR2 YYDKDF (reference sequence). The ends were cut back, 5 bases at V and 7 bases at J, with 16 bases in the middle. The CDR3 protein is CATSGRGRGNTQYF. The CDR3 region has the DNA TGTGCCACCAGCGGTCGGGGGAGGGGGAATACGCAGTATTTT.

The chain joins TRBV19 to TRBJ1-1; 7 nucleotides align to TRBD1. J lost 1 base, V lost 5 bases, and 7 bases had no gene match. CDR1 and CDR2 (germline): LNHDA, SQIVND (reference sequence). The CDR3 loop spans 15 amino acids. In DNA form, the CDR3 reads TGTGCCAGTAGTGAACACAGGGGCCAGAACACTGAAGCTTTCTTT. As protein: CASSEHRGQNTEAFF.

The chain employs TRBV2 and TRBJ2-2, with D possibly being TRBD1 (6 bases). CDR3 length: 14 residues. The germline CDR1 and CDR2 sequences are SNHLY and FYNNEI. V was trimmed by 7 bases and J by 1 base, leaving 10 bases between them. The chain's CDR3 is CASMGTRNTGELFF. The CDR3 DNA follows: TGTGCCAGCATGGGGACACGGAACACCGGGGAGCTGTTTTTT.

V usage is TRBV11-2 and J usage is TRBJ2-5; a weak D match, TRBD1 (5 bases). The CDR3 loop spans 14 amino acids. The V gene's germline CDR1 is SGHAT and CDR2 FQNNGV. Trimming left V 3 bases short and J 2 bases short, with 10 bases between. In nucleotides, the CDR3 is TGTGCCAGCAGCTTGGGGCCGCTACAAGAGACCCAGTACTTC. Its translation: CASSLGPLQETQYF.

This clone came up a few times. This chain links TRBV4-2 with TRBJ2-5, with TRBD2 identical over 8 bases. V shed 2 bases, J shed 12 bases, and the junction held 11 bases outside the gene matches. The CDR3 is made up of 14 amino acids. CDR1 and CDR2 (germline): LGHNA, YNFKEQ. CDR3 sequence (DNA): TGTGCCAGCAGCCAACAACCCGGGGGGGCAGGGGAGTACTTC. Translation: CASSQQPGGAGEYF.

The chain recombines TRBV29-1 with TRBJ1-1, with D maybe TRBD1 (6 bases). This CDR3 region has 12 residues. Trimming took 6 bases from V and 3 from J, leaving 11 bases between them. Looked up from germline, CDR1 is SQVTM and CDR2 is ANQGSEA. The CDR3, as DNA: TGCAGCGTCCGGACAGTTGACACTGAAGCTTTCTTT. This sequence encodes CSVRTVDTEAFF.

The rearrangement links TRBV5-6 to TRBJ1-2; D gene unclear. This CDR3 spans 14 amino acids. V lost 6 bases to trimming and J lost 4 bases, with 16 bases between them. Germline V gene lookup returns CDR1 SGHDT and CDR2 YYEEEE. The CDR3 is CASNSSWRSYGYTF. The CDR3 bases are TGTGCCAGCAACTCAAGTTGGAGATCCTATGGCTACACCTTC.

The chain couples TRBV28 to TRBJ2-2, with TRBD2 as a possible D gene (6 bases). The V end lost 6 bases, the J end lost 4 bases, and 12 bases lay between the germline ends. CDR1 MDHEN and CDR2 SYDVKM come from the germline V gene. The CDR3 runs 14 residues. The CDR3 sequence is CASSPAGSTGELFF. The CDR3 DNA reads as TGTGCCAGCAGCCCCGCGGGATCCACCGGGGAGCTGTTTTTT.

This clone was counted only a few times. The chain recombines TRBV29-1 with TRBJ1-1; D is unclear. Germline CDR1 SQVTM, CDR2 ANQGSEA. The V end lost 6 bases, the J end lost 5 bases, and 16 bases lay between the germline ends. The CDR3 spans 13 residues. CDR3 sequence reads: CSVPSISRTEAFF. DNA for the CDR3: TGCAGCGTCCCTAGTATCTCGAGGACTGAAGCTTTCTTT.

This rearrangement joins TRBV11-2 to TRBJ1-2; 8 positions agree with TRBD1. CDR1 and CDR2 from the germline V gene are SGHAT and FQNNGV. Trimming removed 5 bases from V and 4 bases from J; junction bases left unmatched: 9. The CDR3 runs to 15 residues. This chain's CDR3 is CASSRSRTGSYGYTF. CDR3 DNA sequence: TGTGCCAGCAGCCGTTCAAGGACAGGGTCCTATGGCTACACCTTC.

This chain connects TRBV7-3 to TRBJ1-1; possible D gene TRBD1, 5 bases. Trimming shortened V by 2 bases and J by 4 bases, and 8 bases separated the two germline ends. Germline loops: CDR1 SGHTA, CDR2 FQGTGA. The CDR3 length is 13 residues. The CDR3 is CASSLGGSTEAFF. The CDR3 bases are TGTGCCAGCAGCTTAGGGGGGTCCACTGAAGCTTTCTTT.

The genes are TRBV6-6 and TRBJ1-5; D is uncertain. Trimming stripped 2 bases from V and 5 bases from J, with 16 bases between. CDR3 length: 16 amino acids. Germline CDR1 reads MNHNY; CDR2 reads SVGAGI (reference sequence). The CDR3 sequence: CASSYHGGSRDQPQHF. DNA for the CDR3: TGTGCCAGCAGTTACCACGGAGGGTCGAGAGATCAGCCCCAGCATTTT.

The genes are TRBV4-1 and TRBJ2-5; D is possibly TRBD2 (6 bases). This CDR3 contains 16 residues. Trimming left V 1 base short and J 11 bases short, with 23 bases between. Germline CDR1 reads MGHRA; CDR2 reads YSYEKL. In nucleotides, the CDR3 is TGCGCCAGCAGCCAAGCAGCTAGCACCGGCCCGGGGGAGCAGTACTTC. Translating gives CASSQAASTGPGEQYF.

CDR3 DNA sequence: TGTGCCAGCCGGGACAGCGAATTTTCTAACTATGGCTACACCTTC. Residues: CASRDSEFSNYGYTF. V is TRBV28 and J is TRBJ1-2; 7 nucleotides match TRBD1. The V and J ends lost 8 bases and 0 bases, in that order; junction bases with no gene match: 9. This CDR3 comprises 15 residues. In germline, CDR1 is MDHEN, CDR2 SYDVKM.